Given below is one T cell receptor (beta chain) in context. This entry belongs to a study of T cell changes during pregnancy in multiple sclerosis. The V gene end was trimmed by 0 bases and the J gene end by 2 bases; junction bases not matched to a gene: 5. Germline CDR1 is SGHDT and CDR2 is YYEEEE. The CDR3 is 16 amino acids. The assay was immunoSEQ multiplex PCR, and TCRdb's table has in-frame clones only and misses some. The repertoire has approximately 90,000 clones, approximately 93% of them found once; the top ten carry over 2%. This TCR derives from a female donor with multiple sclerosis, enrolled in a pregnancy study. V usage is TRBV5-6 and J usage is TRBJ1-5; the match to TRBD1 covers 7 bases. Material: peripheral blood, obtained in the first trimester of pregnancy. CDR3 in amino acids: CASSLGAGQGNQPQHF. CDR3 DNA: TGTGCCAGCAGCTTGGGGGCCGGACAGGGCAATCAGCCCCAGCATTTT.